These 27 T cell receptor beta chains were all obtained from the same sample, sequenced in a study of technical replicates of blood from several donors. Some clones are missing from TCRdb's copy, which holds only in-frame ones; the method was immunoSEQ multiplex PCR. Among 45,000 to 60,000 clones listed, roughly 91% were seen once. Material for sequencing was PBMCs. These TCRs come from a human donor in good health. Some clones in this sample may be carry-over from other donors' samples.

CDR3 sequence (DNA): TGTGCCAGCAGCCGTGACAACTACGAGCAGTACTTC. Protein product: CASSRDNYEQYF. The chain employs TRBV11-1 and TRBJ2-7, with D unclear. The CDR3 has 12 amino acids. The V end was cut by 5 bases, the J end by 3 bases, with 8 bases between. Germline CDR1 is SGHAT and CDR2 is FQDESV (reference sequence).

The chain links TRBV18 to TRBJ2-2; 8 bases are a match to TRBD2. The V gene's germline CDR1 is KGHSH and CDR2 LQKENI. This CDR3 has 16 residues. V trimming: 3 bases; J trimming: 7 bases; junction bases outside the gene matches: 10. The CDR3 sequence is CASSPTPGGVDGELFF. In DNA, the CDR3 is TGTGCCAGCTCACCGACTCCGGGAGGGGTTGACGGGGAGCTGTTTTTT.

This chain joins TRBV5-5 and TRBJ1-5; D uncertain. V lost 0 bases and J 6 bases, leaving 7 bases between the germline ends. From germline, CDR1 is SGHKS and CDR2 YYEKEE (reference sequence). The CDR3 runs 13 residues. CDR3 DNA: TGTGCCAGCAGCTTGGGGGGAGGTCAGCCCCAGCATTTT. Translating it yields CASSLGGGQPQHF.

This chain's CDR3 is CASSEATGSGTSYNEQFF. The DNA for the CDR3 is TGTGCCAGCAGCGAAGCCACGGGGAGCGGGACCTCCTACAATGAGCAGTTCTTC. The chain has TRBV7-6 and TRBJ2-1, with TRBD2 matching 7 bases. Germline trimming cut 5 bases from V and 0 bases from J; bases unmatched to any gene: 13. This CDR3 is 18 amino acids long. Per germline, CDR1 SGHVS and CDR2 FNYEAQ.

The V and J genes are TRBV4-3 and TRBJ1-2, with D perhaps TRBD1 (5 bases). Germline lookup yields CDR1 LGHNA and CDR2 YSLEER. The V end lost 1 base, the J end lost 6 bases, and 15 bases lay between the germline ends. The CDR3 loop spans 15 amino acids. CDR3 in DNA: TGCGCCAGCAGCCAAGTTTTGGCCAGGGCTAATGGCTACACCTTC. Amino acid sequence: CASSQVLARANGYTF.

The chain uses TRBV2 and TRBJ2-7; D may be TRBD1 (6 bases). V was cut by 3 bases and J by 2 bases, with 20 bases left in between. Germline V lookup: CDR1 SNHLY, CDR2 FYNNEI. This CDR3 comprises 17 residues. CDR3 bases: TGTGCCAGCAGTGAGGGGCAGGGGTGGGAGTACGCCTACGAGCAGTACTTC. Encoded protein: CASSEGQGWEYAYEQYF.

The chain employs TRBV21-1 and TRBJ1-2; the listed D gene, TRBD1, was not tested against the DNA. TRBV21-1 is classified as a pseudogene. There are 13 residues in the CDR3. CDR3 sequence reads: CASSKQGEYGYTF. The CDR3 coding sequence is TGTGCCAGCAGCAAACAGGGGGAATATGGCTACACCTTC.

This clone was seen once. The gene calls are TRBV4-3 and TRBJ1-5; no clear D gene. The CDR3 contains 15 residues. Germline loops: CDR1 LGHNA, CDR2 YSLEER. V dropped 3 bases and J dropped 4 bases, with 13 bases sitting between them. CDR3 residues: CASSQEHPGNQPQHF. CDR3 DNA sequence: TGCGCCAGCAGCCAGGAGCACCCGGGTAATCAGCCCCAGCATTTT.

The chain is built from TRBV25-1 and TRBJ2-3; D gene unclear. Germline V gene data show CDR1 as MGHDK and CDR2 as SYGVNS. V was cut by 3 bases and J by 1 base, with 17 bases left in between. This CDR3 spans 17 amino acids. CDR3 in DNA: TGTGCCAGCAGTGACTTCCGACATAGTGGGCGCACAGATACGCAGTATTTT. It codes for CASSDFRHSGRTDTQYF.

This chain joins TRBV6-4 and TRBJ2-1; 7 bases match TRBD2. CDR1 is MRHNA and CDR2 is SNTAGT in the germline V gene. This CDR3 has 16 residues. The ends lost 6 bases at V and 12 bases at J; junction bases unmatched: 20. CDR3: CASSDGLDGGPERQFF. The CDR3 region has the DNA TGTGCCAGCAGCGACGGACTAGATGGGGGACCGGAGAGGCAGTTCTTC.

The CDR3: CASSYSIGSSYEQYF. The CDR3 nucleotides read TGTGCCAGCAGTTACTCGATAGGGAGCTCCTACGAGCAGTACTTC. The gene calls are TRBV6-6 and TRBJ2-7, with D possibly TRBD2 on 5 matching bases. CDR3 length: 15 residues. V was shortened by 0 bases and J by 0 bases, with 9 bases between the two germline ends. The germline CDR1 and CDR2 sequences are MNHNY and SVGAGI (reference sequence).

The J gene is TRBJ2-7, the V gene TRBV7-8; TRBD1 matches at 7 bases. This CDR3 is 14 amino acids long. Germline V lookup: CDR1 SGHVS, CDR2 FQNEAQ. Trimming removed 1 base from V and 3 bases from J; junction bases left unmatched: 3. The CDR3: CASSLGRQGYEQYF. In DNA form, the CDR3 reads TGTGCCAGCAGCTTAGGTAGACAGGGCTACGAGCAGTACTTC. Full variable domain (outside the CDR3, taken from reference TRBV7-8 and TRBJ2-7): GAGVSQSPRYKVAKRGQDVALRCDPISGHVSLFWYQQALGQGPEFLTYFQNEAQLDKSGLPSDRFFAERPEGSVSTLKIQRTQQEDSAVYLCASSLGRQGYEQYFGPGTRLTVT.

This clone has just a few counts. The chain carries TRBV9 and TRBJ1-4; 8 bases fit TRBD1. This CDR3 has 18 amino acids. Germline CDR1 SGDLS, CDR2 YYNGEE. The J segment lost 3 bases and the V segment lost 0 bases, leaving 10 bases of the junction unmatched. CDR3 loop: CASSVGSRGQNANEKLFF. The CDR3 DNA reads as TGTGCCAGCAGCGTAGGAAGCAGGGGGCAAAATGCTAATGAAAAACTGTTTTTT.

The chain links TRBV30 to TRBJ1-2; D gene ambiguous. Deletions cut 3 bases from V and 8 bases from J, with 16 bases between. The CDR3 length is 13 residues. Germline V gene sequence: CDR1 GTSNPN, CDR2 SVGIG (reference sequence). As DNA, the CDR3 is TGTGCCTGGAGAGACACAGCCGGCAGGGGCTACACCTTC. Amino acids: CAWRDTAGRGYTF.

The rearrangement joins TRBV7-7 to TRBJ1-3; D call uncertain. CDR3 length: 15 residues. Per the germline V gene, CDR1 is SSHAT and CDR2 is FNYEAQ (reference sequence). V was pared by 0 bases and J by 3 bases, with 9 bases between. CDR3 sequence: CASSLAFGDGNTIYF. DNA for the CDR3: TGTGCCAGCAGCTTAGCGTTCGGGGATGGAAACACCATATATTTT. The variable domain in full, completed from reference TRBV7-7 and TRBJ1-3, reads GAGVSQSPRYKVTKRGQDVTLRCDPISSHATLYWYQQALGQGPEFLTYFNYEAQPDKSGLPSDRFSAERPEGSISTLTIQRTEQRDSAMYRCASSLAFGDGNTIYFGEGSWLTVV.

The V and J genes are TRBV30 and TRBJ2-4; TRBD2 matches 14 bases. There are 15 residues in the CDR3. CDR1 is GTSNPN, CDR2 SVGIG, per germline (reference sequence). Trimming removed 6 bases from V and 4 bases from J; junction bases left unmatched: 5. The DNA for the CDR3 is TGTGCCTGCGGGACTAGCGGGAGTTGGAAAAACATTCAGTACTTC. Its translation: CACGTSGSWKNIQYF.

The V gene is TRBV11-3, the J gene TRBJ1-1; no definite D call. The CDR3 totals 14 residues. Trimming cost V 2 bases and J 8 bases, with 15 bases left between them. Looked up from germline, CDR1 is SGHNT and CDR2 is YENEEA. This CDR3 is CASSLPRGQQEAFF. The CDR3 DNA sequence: TGTGCCAGCAGCTTACCCAGAGGGCAGCAAGAAGCTTTCTTT.

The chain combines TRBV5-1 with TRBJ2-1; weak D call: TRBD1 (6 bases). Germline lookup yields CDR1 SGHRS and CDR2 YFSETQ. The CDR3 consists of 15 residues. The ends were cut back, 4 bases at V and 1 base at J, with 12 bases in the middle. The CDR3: CASSIAGVSYNEQFF. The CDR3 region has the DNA TGCGCCAGCAGCATCGCAGGGGTGTCCTACAATGAGCAGTTCTTC.

The CDR3 loop is CASSLRAGGETQYF. The CDR3 DNA follows: TGTGCCAGCAGCCTTCGGGCGGGTGGGGAGACCCAGTACTTC. The chain joins TRBV7-7 to TRBJ2-5, with D perhaps TRBD2 (5 bases). The CDR3 loop spans 14 amino acids. The V end was cut by 5 bases, the J end by 5 bases, with 15 bases between. CDR1 SSHAT and CDR2 FNYEAQ come from the germline V gene (reference sequence). Using reference TRBV7-7 and TRBJ2-5 for the parts outside the CDR3, the full variable domain is GAGVSQSPRYKVTKRGQDVTLRCDPISSHATLYWYQQALGQGPEFLTYFNYEAQPDKSGLPSDRFSAERPEGSISTLTIQRTEQRDSAMYRCASSLRAGGETQYFGPGTRLLVL.

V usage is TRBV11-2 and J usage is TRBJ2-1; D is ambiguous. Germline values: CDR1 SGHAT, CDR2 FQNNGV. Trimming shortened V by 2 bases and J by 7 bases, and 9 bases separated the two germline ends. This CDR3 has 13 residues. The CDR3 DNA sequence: TGTGCCAGCAGCTTAATACTACTAAATGAGCAGTTCTTC. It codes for CASSLILLNEQFF.

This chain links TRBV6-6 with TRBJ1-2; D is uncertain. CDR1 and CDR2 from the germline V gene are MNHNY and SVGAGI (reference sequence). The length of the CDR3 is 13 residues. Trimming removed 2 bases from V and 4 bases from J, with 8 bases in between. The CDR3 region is CASSYPVGYGYTF. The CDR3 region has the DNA TGTGCCAGCAGTTACCCGGTCGGCTATGGCTACACCTTC.

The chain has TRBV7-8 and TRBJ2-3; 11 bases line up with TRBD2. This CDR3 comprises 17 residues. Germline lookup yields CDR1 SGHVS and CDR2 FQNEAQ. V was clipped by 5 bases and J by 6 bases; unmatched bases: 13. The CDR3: CASSAGTSGTIRDTQYF. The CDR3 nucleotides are TGTGCCAGCAGCGCCGGGACTAGCGGTACGATAAGGGATACGCAGTATTTT.

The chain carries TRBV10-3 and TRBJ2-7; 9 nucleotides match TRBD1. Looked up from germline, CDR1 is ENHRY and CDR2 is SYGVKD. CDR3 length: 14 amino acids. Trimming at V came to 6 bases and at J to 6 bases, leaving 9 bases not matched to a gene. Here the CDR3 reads CAIRTGTGWAEQYF. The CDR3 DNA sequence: TGTGCCATCAGGACCGGGACAGGGTGGGCCGAGCAGTACTTC.

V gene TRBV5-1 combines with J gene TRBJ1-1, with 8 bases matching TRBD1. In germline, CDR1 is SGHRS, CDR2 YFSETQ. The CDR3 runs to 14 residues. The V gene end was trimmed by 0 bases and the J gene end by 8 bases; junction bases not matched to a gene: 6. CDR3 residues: CASSLVGDRLEAFF. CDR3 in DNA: TGCGCCAGCAGCTTGGTTGGGGACAGGTTGGAAGCTTTCTTT.

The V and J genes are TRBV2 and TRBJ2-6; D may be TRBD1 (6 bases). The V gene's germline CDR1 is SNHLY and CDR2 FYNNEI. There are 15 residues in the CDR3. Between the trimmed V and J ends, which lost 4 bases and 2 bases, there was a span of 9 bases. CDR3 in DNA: TGTGCCAGCAGTGTCAGGGGTGCTGGGGCCAACGTCCTGACTTTC. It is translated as CASSVRGAGANVLTF.

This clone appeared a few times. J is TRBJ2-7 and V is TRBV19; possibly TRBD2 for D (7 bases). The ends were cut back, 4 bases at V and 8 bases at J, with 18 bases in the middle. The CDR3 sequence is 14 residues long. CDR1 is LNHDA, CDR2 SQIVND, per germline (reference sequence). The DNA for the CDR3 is TGTGCCAGTAGTACCGGACTACCCGGGGGGCAGCAGTACTTC. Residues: CASSTGLPGGQQYF.

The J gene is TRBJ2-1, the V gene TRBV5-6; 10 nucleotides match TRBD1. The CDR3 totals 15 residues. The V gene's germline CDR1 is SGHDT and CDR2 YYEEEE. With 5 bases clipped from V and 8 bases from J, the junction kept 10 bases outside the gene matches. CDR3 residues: CASSPRDRGFDEQFF. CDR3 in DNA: TGTGCCAGCAGTCCGCGGGACAGGGGTTTCGATGAGCAGTTCTTC. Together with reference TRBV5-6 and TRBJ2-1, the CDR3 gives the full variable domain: DAGVTQSPTHLIKTRGQQVTLRCSPKSGHDTVSWYQQALGQGPQFIFQYYEEEERQRGNFPDRFSGHQFPNYSSELNVNALLLGDSALYLCASSPRDRGFDEQFFGPGTRLTVL.